This T cell receptor beta chain was sequenced during a study of molecular identifiers for immune sequencing clone quantification. TCRdb passed the PCR reads through MiXCR, listing each CDR3 protein once. The sample gives more than 85,000 distinct CDR3 sequences, 35% to 40% of which show up once; around 4.2% is in the top ten. This clonotype has at least ten counts. Germline CDR1 reads SGHVS; CDR2 reads FNYEAQ. V was trimmed by 0 bases and J by 6 bases, leaving 6 bases between them. This CDR3 has 12 residues. This sequence joins TRBV7-6 and TRBJ2-7, with D uncertain. The specimen sequenced was naive CD8+ T cells from blood, with Jurkat cell RNA spiked in. The subset denotes: FACS-sorted CD8+CD4-CCR7+CD45RA+ naive T cells. The origin of this receptor is a human donor in good health. Some libraries in this study had Jurkat cell RNA spiked in. CDR3 protein: CASSLAGGEQYF. CDR3 nucleotides: TGTGCCAGCAGCTTAGCGGGTGGCGAGCAGTACTTC.